This T cell receptor beta chain stems from a study of blood T cells in healthy people across ages. Germline trimming cut 10 bases from V and 6 bases from J; bases unmatched to any gene: 12. CDR3 length: 14 amino acids. Germline-derived CDR1 and CDR2 are MNHEY and SMNVEV (reference sequence). This clonotype was seen a few times. The target antigen is unknown. PCR was performed a second time for about 7 to 11 cycles using a sample-barcoded 5' primer and a J-beta primer mix. TCRdb reprocessed the 5' RACE reads with MiXCR, giving one entry per CDR3 protein. The sample lists roughly 800,000 distinct CDR3 sequences, roughly 60% occurring once. Each of the donors had 8 to 10 milliliters of peripheral blood drawn into EDTA-treated Vacutainer tubes. Total RNA amounts of at least 6 micrograms were extracted per sample. Findings and caveats of the study: Naive and antigen-experienced cells were not separated, limiting conclusive comparison.

This TCR was sampled from a man between 25 and 39 years old in good health. V is TRBV27 and J is TRBJ2-3; 8 bases agree with TRBD2. Sequencing was carried out using blood. The CDR3 loop reads CATQPSGSGDTQYF. The CDR3 region has the DNA TGTGCCACCCAGCCCAGCGGGAGTGGGGATACGCAGTATTTT.